The rows below give T cell receptor beta chains drawn from one sample of a study of Ad26.COV2.S vaccination and SARS-CoV-2 variants. Produced via immunoSEQ multiplex PCR; TCRdb's table is partial and in-frame only. The sample holds fewer than 800,000 clones, 70% to 90% seen once. This material consisted of peripheral blood, taken in a trial of Ad26.COV2.S vaccine versus placebo. Receptors were obtained from a person aged 18 to 65 who received the Ad26.COV2.S COVID-19 vaccine or a placebo. CDR3s include the opening cysteine and the closing phenylalanine or tryptophan. The D gene is left open where the match is weak. A row's size may be missing; if present it is once, few, many or a size class.

J gene,clone size,V gene,D gene,CDR3 protein,CDR3 DNA
TRBJ1-3,NA,TRBV6-5,NA,CASSRGAFSGNTIYF,TGTGCCAGCAGCCGGGGCGCGTTTTCTGGAAACACCATATATTTT
TRBJ2-2,NA,TRBV5-4,TRBD2,CASRDGTSGTHTGELFF,TGTGCCAGCAGGGACGGGACTAGCGGGACTCACACCGGGGAGCTGTTTTTT
TRBJ1-4,NA,TRBV7-6,NA,CASSLVPGIAQDEKLFF,TGTGCCAGCAGCTTAGTGCCAGGGATCGCTCAGGATGAAAAACTGTTTTTT
TRBJ1-6,NA,TRBV11-2,NA,CASSPSPGSGGSPLHF,TGTGCCAGCAGCCCGTCCCCAGGGTCGGGGGGCTCACCCCTCCACTTT
TRBJ1-1,NA,TRBV6-2/TRBV6-3,NA,CASSSDRNTEAFF,TGTGCCAGCAGTTCGGACAGAAACACTGAAGCTTTCTTT
TRBJ2-7,NA,TRBV6-1,NA,CASSEISSISYEQYF,TGTGCCAGCAGTGAAATCAGTAGTATCTCCTACGAGCAGTACTTC
TRBJ1-1,NA,TRBV6-2/TRBV6-3,NA,CASSYEPGGDTEAFF,TGTGCCAGCAGTTACGAGCCGGGAGGGGACACTGAAGCTTTCTTT
TRBJ1-4,NA,TRBV4-1,TRBD1,CASSQWTGGNEKLFF,TGCGCCAGCAGCCAATGGACAGGAGGAAATGAAAAACTGTTTTTT
TRBJ2-7,NA,TRBV7-9,NA,CASSILSAVSSYEQYF,TGTGCCAGCAGCATCCTTTCAGCGGTCAGCTCCTACGAGCAGTACTTC
TRBJ1-6,NA,TRBV2,NA,CASSEYGPSNSPLHF,TGTGCCAGCAGTGAATACGGGCCGAGCAATTCACCCCTCCACTTT
TRBJ1-5,NA,TRBV6-2/TRBV6-3,NA,CASSPTEVGQPQHF,TGTGCCAGCAGTCCGACAGAGGTCGGGCAGCCCCAGCATTTT
TRBJ2-1,NA,TRBV6-2/TRBV6-3,NA,CASSPLTTSSYNEQFF,TGTGCCAGCAGTCCCCTGACTACTAGCTCCTACAATGAGCAGTTCTTC
TRBJ2-3,NA,TRBV5-1,TRBD2,CASSSGLAGGPGGDTQYF,TGCGCCAGCAGCTCGGGACTAGCGGGAGGGCCGGGTGGAGATACGCAGTATTTT
TRBJ1-5,NA,TRBV30,NA,CAWSLGEAQHF,TGTGCCTGGAGTTTGGGGGAAGCCCAGCATTTT
TRBJ1-4,once,TRBV6-5,NA,CASGRTTNEKLFF,TGTGCCAGCGGACGAACAACTAATGAAAAACTGTTTTTT
TRBJ2-2,NA,TRBV7-6,NA,CASSLGGGNTGELFF,TGTGCCAGCAGTCTCGGGGGTGGGAACACCGGGGAGCTGTTTTTT
TRBJ1-1,few,TRBV5-1,NA,CASSLEDSIMNTEAFF,TGCGCCAGCAGCTTGGAGGACAGTATCATGAACACTGAAGCTTTCTTT
TRBJ1-5,NA,TRBV19,NA,CASSIVGLRGHQPQHF,TGTGCCAGTAGTATAGTTGGCCTCCGAGGCCATCAGCCCCAGCATTTT
TRBJ1-3,NA,TRBV2,NA,CASTRSQGSGNTIYF,TGTGCCAGCACACGATCTCAGGGCTCTGGAAACACCATATATTTT
TRBJ2-2,NA,TRBV9,NA,CASSVGGANTGELFF,TGTGCCAGCAGCGTAGGAGGAGCGAACACCGGGGAGCTGTTTTTT
TRBJ1-2,NA,TRBV6-5,NA,CASSYSINRANYGYTF,TGTGCCAGCAGTTACTCGATCAACCGGGCCAACTATGGCTACACCTTC
TRBJ2-3,many,TRBV30,NA,CAWSRGETDTQYF,TGTGCCTGGAGCAGGGGTGAAACAGATACGCAGTATTTT
TRBJ1-2,NA,TRBV4-2,NA,CASSQGPGPNYGYTF,TGTGCCAGCAGCCAAGGGCCAGGGCCCAACTATGGCTACACCTTC
TRBJ2-5,few,TRBV14,NA,CASSHWGRVETQYF,TGTGCCAGCAGCCACTGGGGGCGGGTGGAGACCCAGTACTTC
TRBJ1-4,NA,TRBV19,NA,CASSSPATPTNEKLFF,TGTGCCAGTAGTAGTCCCGCTACACCAACTAATGAAAAACTGTTTTTT
TRBJ2-1,NA,TRBV2,NA,CASTARQTYNEQFF,TGTGCCAGCACCGCGAGACAGACGTACAATGAGCAGTTCTTC
TRBJ2-3,NA,TRBV7-8,NA,CASSFGPSPDTQYF,TGTGCCAGCAGCTTCGGGCCCTCTCCAGATACGCAGTATTTT
TRBJ1-3,NA,TRBV30,NA,CAWSVLRESGNTIYF,TGTGCCTGGAGTGTCCTCAGGGAGTCCGGAAACACCATATATTTT
TRBJ2-1,once,TRBV24-1,NA,CATSDPGAGASSYNEQFF,TGTGCCACCAGTGATCCCGGGGCGGGGGCTAGCTCCTACAATGAGCAGTTCTTC
TRBJ2-4,NA,TRBV5-6,NA,CASTTAGPYSAKNIQYF,TGTGCCAGCACTACGGCCGGCCCGTACTCGGCCAAAAACATTCAGTACTTC
TRBJ1-5,NA,TRBV2,NA,CASSGREPGHRSNQPQHF,TGTGCCAGCAGTGGTAGGGAACCGGGGCACAGGAGCAATCAGCCCCAGCATTTT
TRBJ2-1,NA,TRBV4-3,TRBD1,CASSQNPGTGRINEQFF,TGCGCCAGCAGCCAAAATCCCGGGACAGGAAGGATCAATGAGCAGTTCTTC
TRBJ2-2,NA,TRBV7-2,NA,CASARDPGAGELFF,TGTGCCAGCGCCCGGGATCCGGGCGCCGGGGAGCTGTTTTTT
TRBJ2-1,NA,TRBV6-2/TRBV6-3,NA,CASSPLVNEQFF,TGTGCCAGCAGCCCGTTGGTTAATGAGCAGTTCTTC
TRBJ1-2,NA,TRBV12-3/TRBV12-4,NA,CASSSDVYGYTF,TGTGCCAGCAGTTCGGACGTCTATGGCTACACCTTC
TRBJ2-7,NA,TRBV3-1/TRBV3-2,NA,CASSQYTAGYKAEQYF,TGTGCCAGCAGCCAGTACACCGCGGGGTATAAAGCCGAGCAGTACTTC
TRBJ1-4,NA,TRBV5-4,TRBD1,CASSLGTGGRSNEKLFF,TGTGCCAGCAGCCTCGGGACAGGGGGAAGGTCGAATGAAAAACTGTTTTTT
TRBJ2-3,NA,TRBV7-7,NA,CASSLGIHPTADTQYF,TGTGCTAGCAGCTTAGGGATCCACCCGACTGCAGATACGCAGTATTTT
TRBJ2-6,NA,TRBV6-1,NA,CASSEPGANVLTF,TGTGCCAGCAGTGAACCTGGGGCCAACGTCCTGACTTTC
TRBJ2-7,once,TRBV13,NA,CASSLVRGRGPSYEQYF,TGTGCCAGCAGCTTAGTTCGGGGACGGGGCCCTTCCTACGAGCAGTACTTC
TRBJ1-1,NA,TRBV2,TRBD1,CATTRGGMNTEAFF,TGTGCGACCACCAGGGGGGGAATGAACACTGAAGCTTTCTTT
TRBJ2-2,NA,TRBV30,NA,CAWRLQEAGELFF,TGTGCCTGGAGACTACAAGAGGCCGGGGAGCTGTTTTTT
TRBJ2-3,NA,TRBV10-2,NA,CASSDTASTDTQYF,TGCGCCAGCAGTGACACTGCTAGCACAGATACGCAGTATTTT
TRBJ1-1,once,TRBV29-1,NA,CSVGTYRPPEAFF,TGCAGCGTCGGGACATATCGTCCCCCTGAAGCTTTCTTT
TRBJ1-2,NA,TRBV5-1,NA,CASSFFGYGYTF,TGCGCCAGCAGCTTTTTTGGGTATGGCTACACCTTC
TRBJ2-1,NA,TRBV18,NA,CASSPRDTSYNEQFF,TGTGCCAGCTCACCAAGGGACACTTCCTACAATGAGCAGTTCTTC
TRBJ1-2,few,TRBV19,TRBD1,CASSKQGNYGYTF,TGTGCCAGTAGTAAACAGGGGAACTATGGCTACACCTTC
TRBJ1-5,NA,TRBV11-2,NA,CASSRLPSQPQHF,TGTGCCAGCAGCCGACTCCCTTCGCAGCCCCAGCATTTT
TRBJ1-6,NA,TRBV27,NA,CASSLSWSFGSPLHF,TGTGCCAGCAGTTTATCATGGTCATTCGGTTCACCCCTCCACTTT
TRBJ1-3,NA,TRBV7-3,NA,CASSLTETKSGGSGNTIYF,TGTGCCAGCAGCTTAACTGAAACAAAGAGTGGCGGCTCTGGAAACACCATATATTTT
TRBJ1-1,NA,TRBV6-5,NA,CASSYGGPGMGTEAFF,TGTGCCAGCAGTTACGGGGGGCCCGGGATGGGGACTGAAGCTTTCTTT
TRBJ1-3,NA,TRBV5-6,TRBD1,CASSLGTGRNTIYF,TGTGCCAGCAGCTTGGGGACAGGGCGAAACACCATATATTTT
TRBJ2-5,NA,TRBV7-8,NA,CASSSRDAGEETQYF,TGTGCCAGCAGCAGCAGAGATGCCGGGGAAGAGACCCAGTACTTC
TRBJ1-5,NA,TRBV23-1,NA,CASSFWPQHF,TGCGCCAGCAGTTTCTGGCCCCAGCATTTT
TRBJ2-1,NA,TRBV27,NA,CASSLREAPYNEQFF,TGTGCCAGCAGTTTAAGGGAGGCCCCCTACAATGAGCAGTTCTTC
TRBJ1-1,NA,TRBV30,NA,CAWSVEGAAFF,TGTGCCTGGAGTGTTGAGGGCGCAGCTTTCTTT